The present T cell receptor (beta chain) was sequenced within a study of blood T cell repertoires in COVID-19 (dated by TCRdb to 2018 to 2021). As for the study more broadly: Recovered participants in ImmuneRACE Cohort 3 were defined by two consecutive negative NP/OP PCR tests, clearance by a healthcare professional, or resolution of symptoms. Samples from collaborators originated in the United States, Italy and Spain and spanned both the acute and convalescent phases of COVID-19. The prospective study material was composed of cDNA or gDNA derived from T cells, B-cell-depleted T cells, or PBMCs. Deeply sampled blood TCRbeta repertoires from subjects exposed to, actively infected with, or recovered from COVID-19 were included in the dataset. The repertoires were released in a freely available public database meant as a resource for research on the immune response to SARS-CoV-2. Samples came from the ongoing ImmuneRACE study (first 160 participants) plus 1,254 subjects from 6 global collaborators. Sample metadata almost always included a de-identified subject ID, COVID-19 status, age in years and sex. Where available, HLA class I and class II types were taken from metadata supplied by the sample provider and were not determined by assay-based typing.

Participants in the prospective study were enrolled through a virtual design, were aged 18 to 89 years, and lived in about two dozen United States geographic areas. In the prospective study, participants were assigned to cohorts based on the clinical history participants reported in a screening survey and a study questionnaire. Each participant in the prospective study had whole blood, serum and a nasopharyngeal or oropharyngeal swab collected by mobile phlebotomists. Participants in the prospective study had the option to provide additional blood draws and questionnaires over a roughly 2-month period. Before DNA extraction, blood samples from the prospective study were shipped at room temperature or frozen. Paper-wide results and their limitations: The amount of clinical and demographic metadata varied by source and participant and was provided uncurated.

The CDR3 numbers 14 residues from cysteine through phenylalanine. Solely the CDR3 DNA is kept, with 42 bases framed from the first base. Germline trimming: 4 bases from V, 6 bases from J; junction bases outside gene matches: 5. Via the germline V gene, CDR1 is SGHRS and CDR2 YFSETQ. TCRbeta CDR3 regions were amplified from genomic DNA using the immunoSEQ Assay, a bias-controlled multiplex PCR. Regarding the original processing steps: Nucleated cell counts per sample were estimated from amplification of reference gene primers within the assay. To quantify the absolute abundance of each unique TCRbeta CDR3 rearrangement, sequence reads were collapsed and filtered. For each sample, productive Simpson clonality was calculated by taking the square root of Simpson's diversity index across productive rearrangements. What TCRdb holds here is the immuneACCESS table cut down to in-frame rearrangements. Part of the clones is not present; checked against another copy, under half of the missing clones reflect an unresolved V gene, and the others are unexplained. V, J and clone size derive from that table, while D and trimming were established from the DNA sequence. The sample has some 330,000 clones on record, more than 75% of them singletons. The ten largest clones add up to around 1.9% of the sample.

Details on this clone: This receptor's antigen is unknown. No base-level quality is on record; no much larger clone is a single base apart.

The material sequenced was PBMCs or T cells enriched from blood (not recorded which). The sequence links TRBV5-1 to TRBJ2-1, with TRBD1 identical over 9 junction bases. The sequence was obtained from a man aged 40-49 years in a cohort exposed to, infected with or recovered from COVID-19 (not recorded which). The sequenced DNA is TGCGCCAGCAGCGGGACAGGGACCCTCAATGAGCAGTTCTTC. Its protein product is CASSGTGTLNEQFF.